Listed below are T cell receptor beta chains from one sample, sequenced in a study of cytomegalovirus exposure and HLA in healthy donors. Sequencing was performed with immunoSEQ multiplex PCR; in TCRdb, only in-frame clones are kept and a portion is missing. The repertoire has roughly 150,000 clones, around two thirds of them found once; the top ten carry 1.6%. The sample was PBMCs. All receptors derive from a woman younger than 30 in good health and CMV-seronegative. CDR3s include the opening cysteine and the closing phenylalanine or tryptophan. The D gene is left open where the match is weak. For some rows the clone size is stated as once, few or many, or as a class when expanded; others skip it.

d_call	v_call	j_call	clone_size	cdr3_aa	cdr3_nt
.	TRBV5-4	TRBJ2-3	few	CASSSQGATDTQYF	TGTGCCAGCAGCTCACAGGGTGCCACAGATACGCAGTATTTT
TRBD1	TRBV11-2	TRBJ1-5	.	CASSFKQGAQPQHF	TGTGCCAGCAGCTTCAAACAGGGGGCCCAGCCCCAGCATTTT
.	TRBV2	TRBJ2-7	few	CASTPTGQLVYEQYF	TGTGCCAGCACCCCGACAGGCCAGCTCGTTTACGAGCAGTACTTC
.	TRBV19	TRBJ1-2	.	CASNQGSGYTF	TGTGCCAGTAACCAGGGGTCTGGCTACACCTTC
.	TRBV25-1	TRBJ1-1	.	CASKGQLNTEAFF	TGTGCCAGCAAGGGGCAGCTGAACACTGAAGCTTTCTTT
.	TRBV7-9	TRBJ2-1	.	CASSVRGGGNEQFF	TGTGCCAGCAGCGTCCGAGGCGGAGGCAATGAGCAGTTCTTC
.	TRBV7-9	TRBJ1-2	.	CASSLARGDYGYTF	TGTGCCAGCAGCTTAGCTAGGGGCGACTATGGCTACACCTTC
TRBD1	TRBV7-2	TRBJ2-3	.	CASSPQGSRVVDTQYF	TGTGCCAGCAGCCCACAGGGGAGTAGGGTGGTAGATACGCAGTATTTT
.	TRBV4-2	TRBJ2-2	.	CASSRVTGELFF	TGTGCCAGCTCCCGAGTCACCGGGGAGCTGTTTTTT
.	TRBV18	TRBJ1-2	.	CASSPQGNVDGYTF	TGTGCCAGCTCACCACAGGGGAATGTAGATGGCTACACCTTC
.	TRBV2	TRBJ1-4	.	CASRGQLATNEKLFF	TGTGCCAGCAGAGGACAGCTTGCAACTAATGAAAAACTGTTTTTT
.	TRBV7-2	TRBJ1-2	.	CASSFGGSGYGYTF	TGTGCCAGCAGCTTTGGGGGCAGCGGCTATGGCTACACCTTC
TRBD2	TRBV7-3	TRBJ2-5	once	CASSLGRGTQETQYF	TGTGCCAGCAGCCTCGGGAGGGGCACCCAAGAGACCCAGTACTTC
.	TRBV9	TRBJ1-4	.	CASSVKVGRHEKLFF	TGTGCCAGCAGCGTAAAGGTGGGGAGGCACGAAAAACTGTTTTTT
.	TRBV11-3	TRBJ2-3	once	CASSFARGEDTQYF	TGTGCCAGCAGCTTCGCCAGGGGTGAAGATACGCAGTATTTT
TRBD2	TRBV29-1	TRBJ2-5	.	CSVRSGLAETQYF	TGCAGCGTCCGCTCCGGACTAGCGGAGACCCAGTACTTC
.	TRBV5-1	TRBJ1-4	.	CASSLQSRIQNEKLFF	TGCGCCAGCAGCTTACAGTCAAGGATTCAAAATGAAAAACTGTTTTTT
TRBD2	TRBV14	TRBJ2-1	.	CASTSAGSTMMVQFF	TGTGCCAGTACCTCAGCGGGAAGTACAATGATGGTGCAGTTCTTC
TRBD2	TRBV5-6	TRBJ2-5	.	CASSLAASGSQETQYF	TGTGCCAGCAGCTTGGCGGCTAGCGGGTCACAAGAGACCCAGTACTTC
.	TRBV9	TRBJ1-1	.	CASSAHTGRTEAFF	TGTGCCAGCAGCGCCCACACAGGGCGGACTGAAGCTTTCTTT
TRBD2	TRBV29-1	TRBJ2-3	.	CSVGRQRESTDTQYF	TGCAGCGTTGGAAGGCAGCGGGAGAGTACAGATACGCAGTATTTT
.	TRBV7-8	TRBJ2-1	.	CASSSRDNQLDEQFF	TGTGCCAGCAGCTCCCGAGACAACCAGCTGGATGAGCAGTTCTTC
.	TRBV7-9	TRBJ1-2	.	CASSPPLAGSYGYTF	TGTGCCAGCAGCCCCCCCCTGGCGGGTAGCTATGGCTACACCTTC
TRBD1	TRBV19	TRBJ1-6	.	CASSTPGQDLYLSSPLHF	TGTGCCAGTAGTACGCCGGGACAGGACCTCTACCTAAGTTCACCCCTCCACTTT
.	TRBV6-6	TRBJ1-5	once	CASSSEQGRNQPQHF	TGTGCCAGCAGTTCCGAACAGGGACGCAATCAGCCCCAGCATTTT
.	TRBV28	TRBJ1-3	.	CASSPGGRSFGNTIYF	TGTGCCAGCAGCCCCGGAGGGAGGTCGTTTGGAAACACCATATATTTT
.	TRBV10-3	TRBJ1-5	.	CAIRHLGHPWYHQPQHF	TGTGCCATCAGGCATCTAGGACACCCCTGGTACCATCAGCCCCAGCATTTT
.	TRBV4-2	TRBJ1-2	.	CASSQGGHRVDYGYTF	TGTGCCAGCAGCCAAGGCGGACACAGGGTGGACTATGGCTACACCTTC
.	TRBV14	TRBJ1-1	.	CASTAKGRGTEAFF	TGTGCCAGCACCGCGAAGGGGCGCGGCACTGAAGCTTTCTTT
.	TRBV19	TRBJ1-2	once	CASSPWLGAYYGYTF	TGTGCCAGTAGTCCCTGGTTAGGGGCCTACTATGGCTACACCTTC
TRBD2	TRBV11-3	TRBJ2-1	.	CASSSRTSNNEQFF	TGTGCCAGCAGCTCCAGGACTAGCAACAATGAGCAGTTCTTC
.	TRBV6-1	TRBJ2-1	.	CASSEFPQGVTYNEQFF	TGTGCCAGCAGTGAATTCCCCCAGGGCGTAACCTACAATGAGCAGTTCTTC
.	TRBV6-6	TRBJ1-1	.	CASRGVGAGTEAFF	TGTGCCAGCAGGGGGGTGGGGGCTGGCACTGAAGCTTTCTTT
.	TRBV6-1	TRBJ2-2	.	CASITANTGELFF	TGTGCCAGCATTACAGCGAACACCGGGGAGCTGTTTTTT
.	TRBV6-1	TRBJ1-1	.	CASSEQQGTEAFF	TGTGCCAGCAGTGAACAACAGGGAACTGAAGCTTTCTTT
TRBD2	TRBV7-4	TRBJ2-5	few	CASSWGAGGQETQYF	TGTGCCAGCAGCTGGGGAGCGGGGGGGCAAGAGACCCAGTACTTC
TRBD1	TRBV18	TRBJ1-5	.	CASSPPGGSNQPQHF	TGTGCCAGCTCACCTCCAGGGGGGAGCAATCAGCCCCAGCATTTT
TRBD2	TRBV9	TRBJ2-3	.	CASSVVGLAGGPDTQYF	TGTGCCAGCAGCGTAGTTGGACTAGCGGGTGGGCCAGATACGCAGTATTTT
TRBD2	TRBV27	TRBJ2-3	.	CASSRTSGRFRPQYF	TGTGCCAGCAGTCGGACTAGCGGGAGGTTCCGGCCGCAGTATTTT
TRBD2	TRBV6-1	TRBJ2-1	.	CASSEEAGGYNEQFF	TGTGCCAGCAGTGAAGAAGCGGGGGGGTACAATGAGCAGTTCTTC
TRBD1	TRBV6-5	TRBJ2-7	.	CASSQGQGTYEQYF	TGTGCCAGCAGTCAGGGACAGGGTACCTACGAGCAGTACTTC
TRBD1	TRBV27	TRBJ1-5	.	CASSSTGQGLYQPQHF	TGTGCCAGCAGTTCCACCGGACAGGGCTTATATCAGCCCCAGCATTTT
.	TRBV10-3	TRBJ1-2	few	CAISESNSYGYTF	TGTGCCATCAGTGAGTCGAACAGTTATGGCTACACCTTC
.	TRBV7-2	TRBJ2-1	.	CASSLDPGILNEQFF	TGTGCCAGCAGCTTAGATCCGGGTATCTTAAATGAGCAGTTCTTC
.	TRBV29-1	TRBJ1-5	.	CSVPSGGPNQPQHF	TGCAGCGTTCCATCGGGGGGGCCCAATCAGCCCCAGCATTTT
TRBD2	TRBV15	TRBJ2-3	few	CATSRDASGGPSTDTQYF	TGTGCCACCAGCAGAGATGCTAGCGGGGGGCCTAGCACAGATACGCAGTATTTT
TRBD2	TRBV7-7	TRBJ2-1	.	CASSLGASGNNEQFF	TGTGCCAGCAGCTTAGGGGCTAGCGGGAACAATGAGCAGTTCTTC
.	TRBV28	TRBJ1-5	once	CASSFGHGTIMAQHF	TGTGCCAGCAGTTTTGGGCACGGAACAATCATGGCCCAGCATTTT
TRBD1	TRBV9	TRBJ2-1	few	CASSVSYRTGGNEQFF	TGTGCCAGCAGCGTATCTTACCGGACAGGGGGCAATGAGCAGTTCTTC
TRBD2	TRBV7-9	TRBJ2-5	few	CASSSWTSGAGETQYF	TGTGCCAGCAGCTCCTGGACTAGCGGGGCGGGAGAGACCCAGTACTTC
.	TRBV21-1	TRBJ1-1	.	CARQGGYTEAFF	TGTGCCCGACAGGGTGGCTACACTGAAGCTTTCTTT
TRBD2	TRBV7-2	TRBJ2-1	once	CASSLVDRGRAKSNEQFF	TGTGCCAGCAGCTTAGTTGATCGCGGGAGGGCCAAGAGCAATGAGCAGTTCTTC
.	TRBV5-1	TRBJ2-1	.	CASSSVRNEQFF	TGCGCCAGCAGCTCGGTCCGGAATGAGCAGTTCTTC